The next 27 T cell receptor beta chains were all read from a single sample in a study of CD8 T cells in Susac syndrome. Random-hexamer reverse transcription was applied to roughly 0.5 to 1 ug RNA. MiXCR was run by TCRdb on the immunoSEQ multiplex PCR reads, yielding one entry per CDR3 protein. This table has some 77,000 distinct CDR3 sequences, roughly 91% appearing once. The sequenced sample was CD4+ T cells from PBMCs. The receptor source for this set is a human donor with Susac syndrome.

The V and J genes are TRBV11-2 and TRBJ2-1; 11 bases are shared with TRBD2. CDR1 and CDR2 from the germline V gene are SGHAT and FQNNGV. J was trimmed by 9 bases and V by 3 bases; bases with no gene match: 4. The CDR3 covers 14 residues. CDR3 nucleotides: TGTGCCAGCAGCTTCACTAGCGGGGGCACTGAGCAGTTCTTC. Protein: CASSFTSGGTEQFF.

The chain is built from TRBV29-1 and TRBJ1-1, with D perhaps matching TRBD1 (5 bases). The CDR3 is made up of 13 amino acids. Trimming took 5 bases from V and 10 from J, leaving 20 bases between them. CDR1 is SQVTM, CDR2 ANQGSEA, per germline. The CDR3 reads CSVHHMGLASAFF. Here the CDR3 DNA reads TGCAGCGTTCACCATATGGGACTCGCGTCAGCTTTCTTT.

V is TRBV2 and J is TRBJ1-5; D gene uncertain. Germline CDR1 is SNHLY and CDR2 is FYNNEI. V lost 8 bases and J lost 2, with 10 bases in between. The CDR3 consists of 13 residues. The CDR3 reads CASLSEGNQPQHF. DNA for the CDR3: TGTGCCAGCCTTAGCGAGGGCAATCAGCCCCAGCATTTT.

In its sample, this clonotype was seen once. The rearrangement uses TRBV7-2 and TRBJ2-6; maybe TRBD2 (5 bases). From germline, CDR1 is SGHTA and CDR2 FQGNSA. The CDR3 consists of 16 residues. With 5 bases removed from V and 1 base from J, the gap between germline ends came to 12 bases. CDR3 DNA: TGTGCCAGCAGCCTAATTGGGGAGTCTGGGGCCAACGTCCTGACTTTC. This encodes CASSLIGESGANVLTF.

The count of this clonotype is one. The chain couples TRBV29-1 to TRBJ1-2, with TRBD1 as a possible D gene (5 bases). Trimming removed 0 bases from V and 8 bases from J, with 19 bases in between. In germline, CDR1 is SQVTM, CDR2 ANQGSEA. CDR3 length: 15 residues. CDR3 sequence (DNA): TGCAGCGTTGAAGAAAAGGGAAGAGGGGTTAGAGGCTACACCTTC. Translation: CSVEEKGRGVRGYTF.

The chain's CDR3 is CASRQAGGDGETQYF. In DNA form, the CDR3 reads TGTGCCAGCAGACAAGCGGGAGGTGACGGGGAGACCCAGTACTTC. The J gene is TRBJ2-5, the V gene TRBV12-3 or TRBV12-4; 9 bases match TRBD2. The CDR3 length is 15 residues. The V segment lost 6 bases and the J segment 5 bases; nucleotides outside the gene matches: 10.

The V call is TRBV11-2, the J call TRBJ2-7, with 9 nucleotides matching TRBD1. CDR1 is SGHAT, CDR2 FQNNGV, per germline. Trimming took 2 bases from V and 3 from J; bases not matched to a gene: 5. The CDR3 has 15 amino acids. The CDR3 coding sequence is TGTGCCAGCAGCTTATTCTGGACAGGGGTCTACGAGCAGTACTTC. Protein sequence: CASSLFWTGVYEQYF.

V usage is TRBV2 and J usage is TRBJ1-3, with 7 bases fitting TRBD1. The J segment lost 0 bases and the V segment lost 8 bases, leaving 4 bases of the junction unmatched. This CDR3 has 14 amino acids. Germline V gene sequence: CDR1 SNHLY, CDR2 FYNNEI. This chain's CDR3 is CASRQGNSGNTIYF. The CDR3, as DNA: TGTGCCAGCCGACAGGGTAACTCTGGAAACACCATATATTTT.

CDR3 sequence (DNA): TGTGCCAGCAGCCGCACCAACACCCTGGCCTCGGAGCTGTTTTTT. It yields the protein CASSRTNTLASELFF. The chain recombines TRBV3-1 with TRBJ2-2; D uncertain. The CDR3 loop spans 15 amino acids. CDR1 and CDR2 from the germline V gene are LGHDT and YNNKEL (reference sequence). V lost 4 bases, J lost 10 bases, and 19 bases lay in between.

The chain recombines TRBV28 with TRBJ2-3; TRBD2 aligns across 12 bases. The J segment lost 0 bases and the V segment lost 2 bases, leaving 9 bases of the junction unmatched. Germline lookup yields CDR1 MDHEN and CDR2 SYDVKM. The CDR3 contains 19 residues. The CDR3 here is CASSLGPITSGRSTDTQYF. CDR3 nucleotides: TGTGCCAGCAGTTTAGGCCCTATTACTAGCGGGAGGAGCACAGATACGCAGTATTTT. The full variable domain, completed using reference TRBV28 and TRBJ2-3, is DVKVTQSSRYLVKRTGEKVFLECVQDMDHENMFWYRQDPGLGLRLIYFSYDVKMKEKGDIPEGYSVSREKKERFSLILESASTNQTSMYLCASSLGPITSGRSTDTQYFGPGTRLTVL.

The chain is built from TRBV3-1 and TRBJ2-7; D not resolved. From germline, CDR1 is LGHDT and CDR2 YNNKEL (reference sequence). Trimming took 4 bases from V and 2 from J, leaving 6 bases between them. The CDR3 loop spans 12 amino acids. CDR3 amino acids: CASSRLTYEQYF. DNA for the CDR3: TGTGCCAGCAGCCGCCTTACCTACGAGCAGTACTTC.

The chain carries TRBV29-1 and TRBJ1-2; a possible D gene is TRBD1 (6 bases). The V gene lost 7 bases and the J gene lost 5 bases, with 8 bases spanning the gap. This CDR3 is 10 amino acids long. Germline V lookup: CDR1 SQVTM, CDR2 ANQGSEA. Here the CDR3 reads CSAQGYGYTF. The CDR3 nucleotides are TGCAGCGCCCAGGGGTATGGCTACACCTTC.

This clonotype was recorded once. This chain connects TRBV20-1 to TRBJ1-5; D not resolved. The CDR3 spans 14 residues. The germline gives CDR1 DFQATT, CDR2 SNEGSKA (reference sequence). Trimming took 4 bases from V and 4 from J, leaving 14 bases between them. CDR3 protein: CSATSWLGNQPQHF. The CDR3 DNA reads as TGCAGTGCTACCTCATGGCTGGGTAATCAGCCCCAGCATTTT.

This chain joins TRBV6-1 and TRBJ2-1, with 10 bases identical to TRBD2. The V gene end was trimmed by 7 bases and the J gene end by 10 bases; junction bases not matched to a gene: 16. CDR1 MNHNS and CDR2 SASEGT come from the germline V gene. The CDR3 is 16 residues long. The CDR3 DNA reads TGTGCCAGCACCCTGAGTCCAGCGGGAGGGGCCCGGGAGCAGTTCTTC. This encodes CASTLSPAGGAREQFF.

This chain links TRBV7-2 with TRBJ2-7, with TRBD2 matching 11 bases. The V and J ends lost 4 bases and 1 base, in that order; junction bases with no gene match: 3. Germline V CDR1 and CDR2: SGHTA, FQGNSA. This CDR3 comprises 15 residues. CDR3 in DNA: TGTGCCAGCAGCTGGGCTAGCGGGGGGTCCTACGAGCAGTACTTC. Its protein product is CASSWASGGSYEQYF.

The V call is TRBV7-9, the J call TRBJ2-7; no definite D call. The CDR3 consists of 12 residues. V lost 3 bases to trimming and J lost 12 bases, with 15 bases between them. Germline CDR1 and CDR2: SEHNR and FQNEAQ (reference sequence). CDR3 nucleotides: TGTGCCAGCAGCTTCGAGACACCCCTAGGGTACTTC. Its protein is CASSFETPLGYF.

The CDR3 reads CATSEAGSVREKLFF. CDR3 sequence (DNA): TGTGCCACCAGTGAAGCCGGGTCGGTCCGTGAAAAACTGTTTTTT. The gene calls are TRBV24-1 and TRBJ1-4, with D hard to call. The germline CDR1 and CDR2 sequences are KGHDR and SFDVKD. The CDR3 is made up of 15 amino acids. V was pared by 4 bases and J by 7 bases, with 15 bases between.

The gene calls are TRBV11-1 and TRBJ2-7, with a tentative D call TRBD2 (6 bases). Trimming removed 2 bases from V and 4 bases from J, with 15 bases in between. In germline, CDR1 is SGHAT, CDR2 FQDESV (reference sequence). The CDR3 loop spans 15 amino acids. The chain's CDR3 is CASSLIGAEGYEQYF. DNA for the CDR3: TGTGCCAGCAGCTTAATCGGGGCGGAGGGGTACGAGCAGTACTTC.

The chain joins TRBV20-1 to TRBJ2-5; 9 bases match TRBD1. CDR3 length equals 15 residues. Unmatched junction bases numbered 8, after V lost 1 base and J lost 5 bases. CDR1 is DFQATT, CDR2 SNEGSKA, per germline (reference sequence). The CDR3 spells CSARGAGTGKETQYF. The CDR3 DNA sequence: TGCAGTGCTAGAGGGGCCGGGACAGGGAAGGAGACCCAGTACTTC.

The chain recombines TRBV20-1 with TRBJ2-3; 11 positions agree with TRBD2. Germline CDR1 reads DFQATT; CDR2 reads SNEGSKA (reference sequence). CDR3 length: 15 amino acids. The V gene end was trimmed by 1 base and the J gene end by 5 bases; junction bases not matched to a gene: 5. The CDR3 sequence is CSARALGLAGDTQYF. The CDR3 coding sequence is TGCAGTGCTAGAGCATTAGGACTAGCGGGAGATACGCAGTATTTT.

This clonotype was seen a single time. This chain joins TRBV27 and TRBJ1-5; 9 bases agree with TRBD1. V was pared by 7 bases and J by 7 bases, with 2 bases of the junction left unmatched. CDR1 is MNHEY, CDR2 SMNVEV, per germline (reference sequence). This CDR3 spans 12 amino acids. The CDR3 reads CASKTGGQPQHF. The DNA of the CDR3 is TGTGCCAGCAAGACAGGGGGACAGCCCCAGCATTTT.

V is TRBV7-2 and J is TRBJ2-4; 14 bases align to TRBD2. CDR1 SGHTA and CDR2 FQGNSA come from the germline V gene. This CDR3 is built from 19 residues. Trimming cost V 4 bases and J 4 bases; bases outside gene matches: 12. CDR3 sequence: CASSSPRTSGGSRKNIQYF. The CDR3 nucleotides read TGTGCCAGCAGCTCCCCTAGGACTAGCGGGGGGTCTCGAAAAAACATTCAGTACTTC.

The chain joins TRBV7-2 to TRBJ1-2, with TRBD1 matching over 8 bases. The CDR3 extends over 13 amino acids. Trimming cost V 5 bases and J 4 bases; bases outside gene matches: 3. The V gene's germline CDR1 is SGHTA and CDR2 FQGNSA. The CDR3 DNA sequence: TGTGCCAGCAGCCTTACAGGGGGCTATGGCTACACCTTC. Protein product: CASSLTGGYGYTF.

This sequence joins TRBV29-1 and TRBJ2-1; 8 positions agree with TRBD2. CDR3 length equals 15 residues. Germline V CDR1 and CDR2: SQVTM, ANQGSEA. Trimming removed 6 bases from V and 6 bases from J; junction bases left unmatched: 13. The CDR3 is CSVPPASGRFNEQFF. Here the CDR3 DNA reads TGCAGCGTCCCCCCAGCCAGCGGGAGATTCAATGAGCAGTTCTTC.

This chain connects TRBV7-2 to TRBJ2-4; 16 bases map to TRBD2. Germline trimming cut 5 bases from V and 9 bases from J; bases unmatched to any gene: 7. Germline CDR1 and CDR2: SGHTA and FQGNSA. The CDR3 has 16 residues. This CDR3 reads CASSPGTSGREGIQYF. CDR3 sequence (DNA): TGTGCCAGCAGCCCCGGGACTAGCGGGAGGGAGGGCATTCAGTACTTC.

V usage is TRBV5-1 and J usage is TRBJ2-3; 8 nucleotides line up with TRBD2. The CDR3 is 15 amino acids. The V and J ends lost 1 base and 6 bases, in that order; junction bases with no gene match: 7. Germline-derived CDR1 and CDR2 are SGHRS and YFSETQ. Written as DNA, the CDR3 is TGCGCCAGCAGCTTGTCGGGAGGGCCGTGGGATACGCAGTATTTT. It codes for CASSLSGGPWDTQYF.

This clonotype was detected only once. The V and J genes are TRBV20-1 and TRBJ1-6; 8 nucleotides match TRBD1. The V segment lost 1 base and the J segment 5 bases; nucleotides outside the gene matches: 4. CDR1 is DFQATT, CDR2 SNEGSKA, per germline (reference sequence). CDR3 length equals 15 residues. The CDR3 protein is CSARATGQDNSPLHF. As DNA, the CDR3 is TGCAGTGCTAGAGCCACGGGACAGGATAATTCACCCCTCCACTTT.